Listed here are 10 T cell receptor beta chains from one sample, sequenced in a study of cytotoxic CD8 clonotypes in ibrutinib-treated CLL. Sequencing used immunoSEQ multiplex PCR; TCRdb keeps in-frame clones, though not all of them. The table includes fewer than 90,000 clones, 68% detected once. Sequenced here: PBMCs, sampled after 12 months of ibrutinib treatment. These receptors originate from a human donor with chronic lymphocytic leukemia.

The chain has TRBV11-2 and TRBJ1-1, with D tentatively TRBD1 (5 bases). The CDR3 is 16 amino acids. Per germline, CDR1 SGHAT and CDR2 FQNNGV. V was shortened by 1 base and J by 4 bases, with 16 bases between the two germline ends. In DNA, the CDR3 is TGTGCCAGCAGCTTAGGTTCCGGGGCAAGCGGCACTGAAGCTTTCTTT. Amino acids: CASSLGSGASGTEAFF.

The gene calls are TRBV5-6 and TRBJ1-1, with D perhaps TRBD1 (5 bases). V was pared by 2 bases and J by 0 bases, with 8 bases between. This CDR3 is 14 amino acids long. Per the germline V gene, CDR1 is SGHDT and CDR2 is YYEEEE. CDR3 DNA sequence: TGTGCCAGCAGCTTAGGGGCGTTGAACACTGAAGCTTTCTTT. Translating it yields CASSLGALNTEAFF.

The chain combines TRBV19 with TRBJ1-5, with D uncertain. The CDR3 is 15 amino acids. Germline loops: CDR1 LNHDA, CDR2 SQIVND (reference sequence). Trimming took 3 bases from V and 6 from J, leaving 15 bases between them. The CDR3 spells CASSMDTGSFQPQHF. In DNA form, the CDR3 reads TGTGCCAGTAGTATGGATACGGGAAGTTTTCAGCCCCAGCATTTT.

The table lists this clone with a count of one. The chain employs TRBV6-1 and TRBJ1-5; D gene ambiguous. The CDR3 totals 14 residues. Germline-derived CDR1 and CDR2 are MNHNS and SASEGT. The germline V and J ends were trimmed by 2 bases and 10 bases, with 15 bases remaining between them. This CDR3 reads CASSEPSPGLPQHF. The CDR3 nucleotides read TGTGCCAGCAGTGAACCTAGCCCCGGGCTCCCCCAGCATTTT.

This chain joins TRBV7-9 and TRBJ2-3; D is undetermined. Germline lookup yields CDR1 SEHNR and CDR2 FQNEAQ (reference sequence). The CDR3 has 11 amino acids. Trimming shortened V by 7 bases and J by 6 bases, and 8 bases separated the two germline ends. The DNA of the CDR3 is TGTGCCAGCACCCCACTTGATACGCAGTATTTT. This encodes CASTPLDTQYF.

This chain connects TRBV28 to TRBJ2-5; 7 bases are a match to TRBD2. CDR3 length: 15 amino acids. Per the germline V gene, CDR1 is MDHEN and CDR2 is SYDVKM. J lost 2 bases, V lost 7 bases, and 10 bases had no gene match. The CDR3 protein is CASTVGGGRQETQYF. CDR3 DNA: TGTGCCAGCACGGTCGGCGGGGGAAGACAAGAGACCCAGTACTTC.

The rearrangement uses TRBV6-6 and TRBJ1-6; D may be TRBD1 (5 bases). Germline V gene lookup returns CDR1 MNHNY and CDR2 SVGAGI (reference sequence). CDR3 length: 14 amino acids. The V end lost 5 bases, the J end lost 9 bases, and 14 bases lay between the germline ends. The CDR3 DNA sequence: TGTGCCAGCAGTCGGATAACGGGGGGTTCACCCCTCCACTTT. Translating gives CASSRITGGSPLHF.

A single count supports this clone. The V call is TRBV28, the J call TRBJ2-5, with D tentatively TRBD1 or TRBD2 (5 bases each). The J call may not be correct, given that the DNA end is closer to TRBJ2-7. The CDR3 totals 15 residues. Germline values: CDR1 MDHEN, CDR2 SYDVKM. CDR3 sequence: CASSSPAGSNYEQYF. CDR3 nucleotides: TGTGCCAGCAGTTCCCCGGCAGGGAGCAACTACGAGCAGTACTTC.

V usage is TRBV6-5 and J usage is TRBJ2-2, with D unclear. V was shortened by 6 bases and J by 4 bases, with 15 bases between the two germline ends. The CDR3 extends over 15 amino acids. Germline V gene data show CDR1 as MNHEY and CDR2 as SVGAGI. The CDR3 loop is CASRPPTTFTGELFF. The CDR3 region has the DNA TGTGCCAGCAGGCCCCCAACAACTTTCACCGGGGAGCTGTTTTTT.

This chain connects TRBV10-3 to TRBJ1-5; D ambiguous. CDR1 is ENHRY, CDR2 SYGVKD, per germline. The V end lost 7 bases, the J end lost 6 bases, and 13 bases lay between the germline ends. The CDR3 runs to 13 residues. CDR3 sequence: CAITNGAGQPQHF. For the CDR3, the DNA is TGTGCCATCACCAACGGTGCGGGTCAGCCCCAGCATTTT.